This T cell receptor (beta chain) was identified during a study of blood T cell repertoires in COVID-19. Note on this clone: The sample contains more than one DNA sequence encoding this CDR3.

The germline V gene encodes CDR1 SGHVS and CDR2 FNYEAQ. This CDR3 has 15 amino acids. Trimming pared 1 base from V and 0 bases from J, leaving 8 bases between. The Seattle site enrolled patients during active infection and followed them longitudinally. Assay used: immunoSEQ multiplex PCR; TCRdb lists only in-frame clones, some missing. The table has some 200,000 clones, about 81% seen once. The chain uses TRBV7-6 and TRBJ2-3; D gene uncertain. This sequence originates from an older woman with COVID-19, enrolled during active disease. Material for sequencing was peripheral blood. CDR3 sequence (DNA): TGTGCCAGCAGCTTAGGCGGAACTAGCACAGATACGCAGTATTTT. This translates into CASSLGGTSTDTQYF.